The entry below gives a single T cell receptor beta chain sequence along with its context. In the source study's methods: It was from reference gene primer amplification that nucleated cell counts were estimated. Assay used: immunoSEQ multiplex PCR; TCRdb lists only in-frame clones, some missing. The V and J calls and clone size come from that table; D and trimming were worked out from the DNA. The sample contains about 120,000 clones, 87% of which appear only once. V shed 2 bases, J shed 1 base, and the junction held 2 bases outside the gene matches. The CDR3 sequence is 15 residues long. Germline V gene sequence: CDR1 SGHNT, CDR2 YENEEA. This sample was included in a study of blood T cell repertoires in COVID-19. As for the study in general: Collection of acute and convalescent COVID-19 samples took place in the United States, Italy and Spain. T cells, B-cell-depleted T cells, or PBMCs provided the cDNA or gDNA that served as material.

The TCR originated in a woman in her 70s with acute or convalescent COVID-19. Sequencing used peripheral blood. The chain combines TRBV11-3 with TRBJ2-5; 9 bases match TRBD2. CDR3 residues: CASSLISGGQETQYF. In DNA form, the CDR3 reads TGTGCCAGCAGCTTAATTAGCGGGGGCCAAGAGACCCAGTACTTC.